Below, 3 T cell receptor beta chains from the same sample are listed, as sequenced in a study of Graves' ophthalmopathy and Graves' hyperthyroidism. RNA transcripts were the source from which TCR beta CDR3 regions were amplified. In the first round, RT-PCR was carried out with HTBI primers, and a multiplex PCR formed the second round. TCRdb redid the calling of the multiplex PCR reads with MiXCR, one entry per CDR3 protein. The sample carries over a million distinct CDR3 sequences, about 36% recorded once. What was sequenced was peripheral blood or thyroid tissue (not recorded which). Every receptor here comes from an adult man with Graves' hyperthyroidism.

Note on this clonotype: A much more abundant neighbour one base away suggests this may be a read error. The chain carries TRBV6-5 and TRBJ1-5; perhaps TRBD1 as D (6 bases). The CDR3 is 14 amino acids. Trimming left V 8 bases short and J 7 bases short, with 18 bases between. CDR1 is MNHEY, CDR2 SVGAGI, per germline. CDR3 in DNA: TGTGCCAGCTCAACAGGGCAGCGGGGCCAGCCCCAGCATTTT. It is translated as CASSTGQRGQPQHF.

The chain joins TRBV6-6 to TRBJ1-6; 9 bases fit TRBD1. V shed 8 bases and J 9 bases; nucleotides not matched to a gene: 11. The germline CDR1 and CDR2 sequences are MNHNY and SVGAGI (reference sequence). The CDR3 has 15 amino acids. This chain's CDR3 is CASLAGTGGSSPLHF. The CDR3 nucleotides are TGTGCCAGCTTAGCGGGAACAGGGGGCAGTTCACCCCTCCACTTT.

Ten or more counts support this clonotype. The rearrangement links TRBV25-1 to TRBJ1-3; maybe TRBD1 (6 bases). This CDR3 region has 17 residues. Trimming took 2 bases from V and 0 from J, leaving 14 bases between them. CDR1 MGHDK and CDR2 SYGVNS come from the germline V gene. In nucleotides, the CDR3 is TGTGCCAGCAGTGAAACCAGACAGGCCTACTCTGGAAACACCATATATTTT. It yields the protein CASSETRQAYSGNTIYF. The entire variable domain, with the rest obtained from reference TRBV25-1 and TRBJ1-3, is as follows: EADIYQTPRYLVIGTGKKITLECSQTMGHDKMYWYQQDPGMELHLIHYSYGVNSTEKGDLSSESTVSRIRTEHFPLTLESARPSHTSQYLCASSETRQAYSGNTIYFGEGSWLTVV.